This TCR beta chain stems from a study of blood T cell repertoires in COVID-19. Whole-study context: T cells, B-cell-depleted T cells, or PBMCs supplied cDNA or gDNA.

The CDR3 covers 12 residues. V was trimmed by 11 bases and J by 2 bases, leaving 12 bases between them. The germline V gene has CDR1 LNHDA and CDR2 SQIVND (reference sequence). This clone is labeled medium-sized. Profiled with immunoSEQ multiplex PCR; TCRdb holds only in-frame clones, not every one. In the table there are about 13,000 clones, roughly 84% of which are singletons. Sequencing used peripheral blood. The sequence came from a human donor in a cohort sampled during active COVID-19. V gene TRBV19 combines with J gene TRBJ1-2; D might be TRBD1 (5 bases). The CDR3 reads CAARQTNYGYTF. The CDR3, as DNA: TGTGCCGCAAGACAGACAAACTATGGCTACACCTTC.